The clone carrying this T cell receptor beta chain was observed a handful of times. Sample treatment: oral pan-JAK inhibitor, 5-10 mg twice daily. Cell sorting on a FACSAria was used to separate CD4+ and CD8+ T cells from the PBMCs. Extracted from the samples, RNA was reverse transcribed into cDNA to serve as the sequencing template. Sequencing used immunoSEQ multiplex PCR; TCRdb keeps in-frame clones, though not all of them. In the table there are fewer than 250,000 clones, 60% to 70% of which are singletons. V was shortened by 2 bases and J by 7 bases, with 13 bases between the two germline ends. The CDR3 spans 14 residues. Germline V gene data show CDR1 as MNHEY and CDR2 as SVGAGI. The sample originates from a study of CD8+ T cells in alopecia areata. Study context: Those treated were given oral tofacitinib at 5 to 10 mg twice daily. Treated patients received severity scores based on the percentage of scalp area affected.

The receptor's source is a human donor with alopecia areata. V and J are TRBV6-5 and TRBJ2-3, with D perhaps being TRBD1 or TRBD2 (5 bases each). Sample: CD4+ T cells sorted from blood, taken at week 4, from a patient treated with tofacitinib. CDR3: CASSYGRSGNTQYF. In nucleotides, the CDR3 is TGTGCCAGCAGTTACGGGAGATCAGGGAATACGCAGTATTTT.